The 31 T cell receptor beta chains in this list originate from one sample, sequenced in a study of blood T cell repertoires in COVID-19. The data were produced by immunoSEQ multiplex PCR, yet TCRdb's version contains in-frame clones alone and is incomplete. The sample includes some 150,000 clones, approximately 87% of them seen just once. Sample: peripheral blood. The receptors stem from a human donor in a cohort sampled during active COVID-19.

The CDR3 reads CASSEIGGGREQFF. DNA for the CDR3: TGTGCCAGCAGTGAAATTGGCGGGGGGCGAGAGCAGTTCTTC. The chain is built from TRBV6-1 and TRBJ2-1; 8 bases match TRBD2. Germline trimming cut 2 bases from V and 10 bases from J; bases unmatched to any gene: 7. This CDR3 region has 14 residues. Germline CDR1 is MNHNS and CDR2 is SASEGT.

This clone has just one count. The chain recombines TRBV24-1 with TRBJ2-5; 7 positions match TRBD1. V shed 6 bases and J 9 bases; nucleotides not matched to a gene: 12. Germline-derived CDR1 and CDR2 are KGHDR and SFDVKD. CDR3 length equals 14 residues. CDR3 region: CATSSPDRHQAQYF. The CDR3 DNA reads TGTGCCACCAGTTCCCCGGACAGGCATCAGGCCCAGTACTTC.

The rearrangement links TRBV19 to TRBJ2-5; D possibly corresponds to TRBD1 (6 bases). V gave up 5 bases and J gave up 2 bases, with 18 bases separating them. This CDR3 contains 16 residues. CDR1 LNHDA and CDR2 SQIVND come from the germline V gene (reference sequence). The CDR3, as DNA: TGTGCCAGTAGTTTCGCCGGGACACTATTTCAAGAGACCCAGTACTTC. Translation gives CASSFAGTLFQETQYF.

The CDR3 nucleotides read TGTGCCACCAGCAGGGACTCAAGGGAAGCTTTCTTT. Translating it yields CATSRDSREAFF. J is TRBJ1-1 and V is TRBV15; D unclear. The CDR3 extends over 12 amino acids. V gave up 3 bases and J gave up 8 bases, with 10 bases separating them. Germline loops: CDR1 LNHNV, CDR2 YYDKDF (reference sequence).

The gene calls are TRBV29-1 and TRBJ1-2, with a tentative D call TRBD1 (5 bases). Trimming cost V 7 bases and J 4 bases, with 13 bases left between them. This CDR3 contains 12 residues. Germline V lookup: CDR1 SQVTM, CDR2 ANQGSEA. The CDR3 sequence: CSGWAGVYGYTF. CDR3 DNA: TGCAGCGGTTGGGCGGGGGTCTATGGCTACACCTTC. Together with reference TRBV29-1 and TRBJ1-2, the CDR3 gives the full variable domain: SAVISQKPSRDICQRGTSLTIQCQVDSQVTMMFWYRQQPGQSLTLIATANQGSEATYESGFVIDKFPISRPNLTFSTLTVSNMSPEDSSIYLCSGWAGVYGYTFGSGTRLTVV.

The CDR3 is CASSSDRGLHNEQFF. The DNA for the CDR3 is TGTGCCAGCAGCTCGGACAGGGGACTTCACAATGAGCAGTTCTTC. J is TRBJ2-1 and V is TRBV5-4, with 9 bases lining up with TRBD1. The CDR3 extends over 15 amino acids. Trimming removed 3 bases from V and 5 bases from J; junction bases left unmatched: 6. The germline gives CDR1 SGHNT, CDR2 YYREEE (reference sequence).

The V gene is TRBV7-9, the J gene TRBJ2-5; 7 positions match TRBD2. The V gene end was trimmed by 5 bases and the J gene end by 5 bases; junction bases not matched to a gene: 11. CDR1 and CDR2 from the germline V gene are SEHNR and FQNEAQ (reference sequence). This CDR3 has 15 residues. In nucleotides, the CDR3 is TGTGCCAGCAGCCCGGGGGGTTTGTCGGTGGAGACCCAGTACTTC. Protein product: CASSPGGLSVETQYF.

The rearrangement joins TRBV29-1 to TRBJ2-3, with 9 bases identical to TRBD2. The germline gives CDR1 SQVTM, CDR2 ANQGSEA. The ends lost 1 base at V and 5 bases at J; junction bases unmatched: 1. The CDR3 runs to 13 residues. In DNA form, the CDR3 reads TGCAGCGTTGAAGTAGCGGGAGTAGATACGCAGTATTTT. Amino acid sequence: CSVEVAGVDTQYF.

This sequence joins TRBV4-2 and TRBJ2-5, with 11 bases lining up with TRBD2. Germline loops: CDR1 LGHNA, CDR2 YNFKEQ. The CDR3 loop spans 17 amino acids. The J segment lost 3 bases and the V segment lost 1 base, leaving 7 bases of the junction unmatched. The CDR3 bases are TGTGCCAGCAGCCAAGGGTGGGGACTAGCGGAAAAAGAGACCCAGTACTTC. As protein: CASSQGWGLAEKETQYF.

The chain couples TRBV3-1 (or the pseudogene TRBV3-2) to TRBJ1-6; D unclear. Germline CDR1 reads LGHDT; CDR2 reads YNNKEL (reference sequence). V dropped 2 bases and J dropped 7 bases, with 9 bases sitting between them. The CDR3 length is 14 residues. The CDR3 spells CASSQRAGNSPLHF. DNA for the CDR3: TGTGCCAGCAGCCAACGGGCGGGAAATTCACCCCTCCACTTT.

The chain uses TRBV19 and TRBJ2-3, with D possibly matching TRBD2 (5 bases). Germline CDR1 reads LNHDA; CDR2 reads SQIVND (reference sequence). V lost 6 bases to trimming and J lost 3 bases, with 10 bases between them. CDR3 length: 13 residues. CDR3 loop: CASRRVGTDTQYF. CDR3 coding DNA: TGTGCCAGTAGGAGGGTCGGAACAGATACGCAGTATTTT.

J is TRBJ1-2 and V is TRBV9, with 8 bases lining up with TRBD1. Germline V gives CDR1 SGDLS, CDR2 YYNGEE. The CDR3 contains 14 residues. J was trimmed by 4 bases and V by 4 bases; bases with no gene match: 6. The CDR3 DNA is TGTGCCAGCAGCCTCTCAGGGGGCCCCTATGGCTACACCTTC. Translation gives CASSLSGGPYGYTF.

This chain links TRBV14 with TRBJ1-2; TRBD1 aligns across 7 bases. This CDR3 is 12 amino acids long. Germline V lookup: CDR1 SGHDN, CDR2 FVKESK. Trimming cost V 4 bases and J 8 bases; bases outside gene matches: 4. The CDR3 reads CASSRTGLGYTF. The DNA for the CDR3 is TGTGCCAGCAGCCGGACAGGTTTAGGCTACACCTTC.

The chain uses TRBV11-3 and TRBJ1-1; the D is unclear. The CDR3 length is 12 residues. The germline CDR1 and CDR2 sequences are SGHNT and YENEEA. Trimming stripped 6 bases from V and 8 bases from J, with 13 bases between. The CDR3 bases are TGTGCCAGCAGAGCTTCTGCTTCGGAAGCTTTCTTT. This codes for CASRASASEAFF.

V gene TRBV11-1 combines with J gene TRBJ2-5; a weak D match, TRBD2 (5 bases). The ends were cut back, 1 base at V and 0 bases at J, with 12 bases in the middle. The germline V gene has CDR1 SGHAT and CDR2 FQDESV (reference sequence). The CDR3 contains 16 residues. The CDR3 region has the DNA TGTGCCAGCAGCTTAGGAGCGGCTACGTACCAAGAGACCCAGTACTTC. This sequence encodes CASSLGAATYQETQYF.

The chain uses TRBV27 and TRBJ1-5, with a possible D match to TRBD1 (6 bases). Germline-derived CDR1 and CDR2 are MNHEY and SMNVEV (reference sequence). This CDR3 comprises 15 residues. V was cut by 6 bases and J by 5 bases, with 17 bases left in between. In nucleotides, the CDR3 is TGTGCCAGCAGCCTAGGCGGGGGGGCGGATCAGCCCCAGCATTTT. Its protein is CASSLGGGADQPQHF.

This sequence joins TRBV5-6 and TRBJ2-5; 11 bases line up with TRBD2. Germline V CDR1 and CDR2: SGHDT, YYEEEE. V was pared by 6 bases and J by 1 base, with 2 bases of the junction left unmatched. This CDR3 has 14 amino acids. CDR3 nucleotides: TGTGCCAGCACTGGGACTAGCGGCCAAGAGACCCAGTACTTC. It specifies CASTGTSGQETQYF. Based on the CDR3 plus reference TRBV5-6 and TRBJ2-5, the full variable domain is DAGVTQSPTHLIKTRGQQVTLRCSPKSGHDTVSWYQQALGQGPQFIFQYYEEEERQRGNFPDRFSGHQFPNYSSELNVNALLLGDSALYLCASTGTSGQETQYFGPGTRLLVL.

This chain connects TRBV7-8 to TRBJ1-3, with 7 bases fitting TRBD1. From germline, CDR1 is SGHVS and CDR2 FQNEAQ. This CDR3 has 15 residues. V was pared by 3 bases and J by 4 bases, with 6 bases of the junction left unmatched. CDR3 bases: TGTGCCAGCAGCTTCACCACAGGGGACGGAAACACCATATATTTT. Translated: CASSFTTGDGNTIYF. Full variable domain (remainder filled in from reference TRBV7-8 and TRBJ1-3): GAGVSQSPRYKVAKRGQDVALRCDPISGHVSLFWYQQALGQGPEFLTYFQNEAQLDKSGLPSDRFFAERPEGSVSTLKIQRTQQEDSAVYLCASSFTTGDGNTIYFGEGSWLTVV.

This clone occurred once. The chain joins TRBV18 to TRBJ2-1; D is perhaps TRBD1 (6 bases). CDR3 length: 14 residues. Germline V gene sequence: CDR1 KGHSH, CDR2 LQKENI. V lost 1 base to trimming and J lost 8 bases, with 12 bases between them. The CDR3 DNA sequence: TGTGCCAGCTCACCACAGTCAGGGGACCATGAGCAGTTCTTC. Its translation is CASSPQSGDHEQFF.

This clone was observed a single time. This chain links TRBV6-5 with TRBJ2-1; 7 nucleotides align to TRBD1. The J segment lost 5 bases and the V segment lost 6 bases, leaving 10 bases of the junction unmatched. Germline V gene sequence: CDR1 MNHEY, CDR2 SVGAGI. This CDR3 is built from 15 residues. This CDR3 is CASSLSGTANNEQFF. CDR3 sequence (DNA): TGTGCCAGCAGCCTCTCTGGGACAGCGAACAATGAGCAGTTCTTC.

V is TRBV3-1 (or the pseudogene TRBV3-2) and J is TRBJ2-1, with 10 bases that match TRBD2. Germline V CDR1 and CDR2: LGHDT, YNNKEL (reference sequence). The CDR3 covers 14 residues. The ends lost 4 bases at V and 5 bases at J; junction bases unmatched: 2. CDR3 coding DNA: TGTGCCAGCAGCCGGCTAGCGGGGGACAATGAGCAGTTCTTC. Translation: CASSRLAGDNEQFF.

The chain recombines TRBV6-2 or TRBV6-3 with TRBJ1-1; 10 bases align to TRBD1. Trimming removed 6 bases from V and 4 bases from J; junction bases left unmatched: 11. Per the germline V gene, CDR1 is MNHEY and CDR2 is SVGEGT. CDR3 length equals 16 residues. CDR3 region: CASSSWGQGMSTEAFF. The CDR3 bases are TGTGCCAGCAGCTCTTGGGGACAGGGGATGAGCACTGAAGCTTTCTTT.

This chain links TRBV4-3 with TRBJ1-2; D is undetermined. CDR3 length: 14 amino acids. The germline CDR1 and CDR2 sequences are LGHNA and YSLEER. Between the trimmed V and J ends, which lost 0 bases and 7 bases, there was a span of 12 bases. For the CDR3, the DNA is TGCGCCAGCAGCCAAGACCCCAGGTCTTTTGGCTACACCTTC. This encodes CASSQDPRSFGYTF.

The rearrangement joins TRBV15 to TRBJ2-3; 8 nucleotides match TRBD2. The CDR3 is 15 amino acids. V shed 1 base and J 6 bases; nucleotides not matched to a gene: 6. Germline V lookup: CDR1 LNHNV, CDR2 YYDKDF (reference sequence). CDR3 loop: CATSRGRGALDTQYF. The CDR3 coding sequence is TGTGCCACCAGCAGAGGGCGGGGGGCCCTGGATACGCAGTATTTT.

The CDR3 sequence is CASSPGQGVTIRTEAFF. For the CDR3, the DNA is TGTGCCAGCAGCCCGGGACAGGGTGTAACGATTAGGACTGAAGCTTTCTTT. This chain joins TRBV5-6 and TRBJ1-1, with 9 bases identical to TRBD1. V was clipped by 4 bases and J by 5 bases; unmatched bases: 15. The germline CDR1 and CDR2 sequences are SGHDT and YYEEEE. This CDR3 spans 17 amino acids.

The genes are TRBV6-2 or TRBV6-3 and TRBJ1-6; possible D gene TRBD1, 5 bases. With 0 bases removed from V and 10 bases from J, the gap between germline ends came to 13 bases. The CDR3 covers 15 residues. The V gene's germline CDR1 is MNHEY and CDR2 SVGEGT. The CDR3 spells CASSYSTQDISPLHF. CDR3 DNA sequence: TGTGCCAGCAGTTACTCGACTCAGGACATCTCACCCCTCCACTTT.

The chain uses TRBV30 and TRBJ1-1; 8 bases align to TRBD1. V shed 4 bases, J shed 0 bases, and the junction held 13 bases outside the gene matches. CDR1 is GTSNPN, CDR2 SVGIG, per germline (reference sequence). This CDR3 has 17 amino acids. The CDR3 DNA sequence: TGTGCCTGGAACCCCCGGACCGGGACAGGAGTGAACACTGAAGCTTTCTTT. Protein: CAWNPRTGTGVNTEAFF.

V gene TRBV6-4 combines with J gene TRBJ2-7; unclear D gene. The CDR3 loop spans 16 amino acids. Per germline, CDR1 MRHNA and CDR2 SNTAGT. V lost 2 bases to trimming and J lost 6 bases, with 20 bases between them. In DNA form, the CDR3 reads TGTGCCAGCAGTGACAGGAGTAGATACGCGAGGTGCGAGCAGTACGTC. Amino acid sequence: CASSDRSRYARCEQYV.

The rearrangement joins TRBV7-2 to TRBJ2-7; TRBD2 agrees at 9 bases. Germline values: CDR1 SGHTA, CDR2 FQGNSA. The length of the CDR3 is 15 residues. J was trimmed by 5 bases and V by 1 base; bases with no gene match: 6. For the CDR3, the DNA is TGTGCCAGCAGCTTAGGTTCAGGCGGGAGGGACGAGCAGTACGTC. Amino acid sequence: CASSLGSGGRDEQYV.

This chain joins TRBV5-6 and TRBJ1-2, with D unclear. V lost 4 bases and J 2 bases, leaving 12 bases between the germline ends. From germline, CDR1 is SGHDT and CDR2 YYEEEE. This CDR3 has 14 residues. The CDR3 loop is CASSPVGRNYGYTF. CDR3 DNA: TGTGCCAGCAGCCCGGTCGGCAGGAACTATGGCTACACCTTC.

The chain is built from TRBV5-8 and TRBJ1-2; a weak D match, TRBD1 (6 bases). Germline lookup yields CDR1 SGHTS and CDR2 YDEGEE. Trimming took off 2 bases at V and 3 bases at J, with 8 bases between the two ends. CDR3 size: 13 residues. This CDR3 reads CASSFNRDYGYTF. Here the CDR3 DNA reads TGTGCCAGCAGCTTCAACAGGGACTATGGCTACACCTTC.